Listed below are T cell receptor beta chains from one sample, sequenced in a study of T cells after yellow fever vaccination. Each CDR3 protein gets one entry after TCRdb re-called the 5' RACE reads with MiXCR. The repertoire has about 25,000 distinct CDR3 sequences, approximately 3.5% of them found once; the top ten carry roughly 0.9%. Sample: PBMCs, either bulk or a sorted T-cell subset (CD4+, CD8+, memory, or dextramer-sorted; not recorded which), taken more than 35 days after the first yellow fever vaccination. All receptors come from a man younger than 35 who received the YFV17D yellow fever vaccine. CDR3s leave out the opening cysteine and the closing phenylalanine or tryptophan. Expanded clones get a size class; other rows say once, few or many, or leave the size out.

cdr3_aa | clone_size | v_call
ASSEAQARRFGDTQY | many | TRBV6-1
ASSPGGGSSYNEQF | many | TRBV7-9
ASSQEVIGGTLYGYT | many | TRBV4-1
ASRTFLFGGDNSPLH | many | TRBV6-2/TRBV6-3
ASSQATSGGNTGELF | many | TRBV4-2
ASSYSNPRETEAF | many | TRBV6-2/TRBV6-3
ASSSIQGNQPQH | many | TRBV18
ASSLEPKGIQY | many | TRBV7-2
SARDTGMDSPLH | - | TRBV20-1
ATSRGSPGDPTDTQY | many | TRBV15
ASSQDQPGGPLTTQY | many | TRBV4-3
ASSLGIGAANEKLF | many | TRBV7-2
ASSPQTGYGEKLF | many | TRBV4-1
ASSTDWSADLLH | many | TRBV5-4
ASSPSGGPEDTQY | many | TRBV3-1
ASSSGALTTDTQY | many | TRBV12-3/TRBV12-4
SVAILKTNTEAF | many | TRBV29-1
ASSLGTPTPPGYT | many | TRBV5-5
ASTAPPTSGGHTYEQY | many | TRBV12-3/TRBV12-4
SARLDSHGYT | many | TRBV29-1
ASSQWTENTEAF | many | TRBV6-2/TRBV6-3
SVARRVAGGPRTGELF | many | TRBV29-1
ASSLSQGVTEAF | many | TRBV7-2
ASTSSNRGNEQY | many | TRBV12-3/TRBV12-4
ASSVTQTSTDTQY | many | TRBV5-6
ASSVGQELEAF | many | TRBV2
AWRMGQGGGKLF | many | TRBV30